This T cell receptor beta chain was documented in a study of shared clonotypes between healthy human individuals. Study results and caveats: Clonotype sharing among donors was thought likely to change with sequencing depth.

This clone was recorded only once. What it binds is not known. There are 18 residues in the CDR3. Trimming removed 0 bases from V and 1 base from J, with 17 bases in between. The germline V gene encodes CDR1 LGHNA and CDR2 YSLEER. Sequencing used immunoSEQ multiplex PCR; TCRdb keeps in-frame clones, though not all of them. Altogether millions of clones are present, approximately 94% being singletons, with the ten largest covering over 0.12%. This chain links TRBV4-3 with TRBJ2-3, with D hard to call. This sequence originates from a man between 18 and 29 years old in good health. Sequenced: naive CD4+ T cells sorted from blood. Subset indicated: CD45RA+ positively selected. This CDR3 is CASSQDLENIRGTDTQYF. The CDR3 DNA sequence: TGCGCCAGCAGCCAAGATTTGGAGAACATTAGGGGCACAGATACGCAGTATTTT.